The 29 T cell receptor beta chains listed next were all sequenced from one sample in a study of cytomegalovirus exposure and HLA in healthy donors. The PCR had 60 Vbeta and 13 Jbeta primers. Clones were sequenced by immunoSEQ multiplex PCR, and TCRdb holds only the in-frame ones, with some missing. The sample lists about 140,000 clones, approximately 80% occurring once. The sample was PBMCs. These receptors all stem from a man aged 50 or older in good health and CMV-seronegative.

This clone was seen only a few times. V is TRBV6-6 and J is TRBJ2-5; 7 bases are a match to TRBD2. With V trimmed by 10 bases and J by 4 bases, 3 bases remained unmatched. The germline V gene encodes CDR1 MNHNY and CDR2 SVGAGI (reference sequence). The CDR3 has 11 amino acids. The CDR3 DNA follows: TGTGCCACCGGCGGGGGAGAGACCCAGTACTTC. This sequence encodes CATGGGETQYF.

The rearrangement joins TRBV5-1 to TRBJ1-1; 8 bases align to TRBD1. The CDR3 is made up of 15 amino acids. The trim removed 0 bases at V and 4 bases at J, leaving 5 bases unmatched. In germline, CDR1 is SGHRS, CDR2 YFSETQ. CDR3: CASSLAGQGSTEAFF. CDR3 DNA sequence: TGCGCCAGCAGCTTGGCCGGACAGGGCTCCACTGAAGCTTTCTTT. Based on the CDR3 plus reference TRBV5-1 and TRBJ1-1, the full variable domain is KAGVTQTPRYLIKTRGQQVTLSCSPISGHRSVSWYQQTPGQGLQFLFEYFSETQRNKGNFPGRFSGRQFSNSRSEMNVSTLELGDSALYLCASSLAGQGSTEAFFGQGTRLTVV.

The chain joins TRBV30 to TRBJ2-2; 8 nucleotides line up with TRBD2. CDR3 size: 16 residues. CDR1 is GTSNPN and CDR2 is SVGIG in the germline V gene (reference sequence). With 0 bases clipped from V and 0 bases from J, the junction kept 3 bases outside the gene matches. The CDR3 nucleotides are TGTGCCTGGAGTGTACTAGCGGCCACGAACACCGGGGAGCTGTTTTTT. The encoded protein is CAWSVLAATNTGELFF.

CDR3 amino acids: CASSGAPGGSNQPQHF. CDR3 sequence (DNA): TGTGCCAGCAGTGGAGCCCCCGGGGGGAGCAATCAGCCCCAGCATTTT. The V call is TRBV2, the J call TRBJ1-5, with D possibly TRBD1 on 5 matching bases. Germline CDR1 and CDR2: SNHLY and FYNNEI. V lost 4 bases, J lost 1 base, and 14 bases lay in between. The length of the CDR3 is 16 residues.

The chain is built from TRBV2 and TRBJ1-5; TRBD1 matches 11 bases. Unmatched junction bases numbered 4, after V lost 4 bases and J lost 2 bases. The CDR3 spans 16 residues. Per the germline V gene, CDR1 is SNHLY and CDR2 is FYNNEI. The CDR3 DNA sequence: TGTGCCAGCAGTGGGGACAGGGGGGTCGGCAATCAGCCCCAGCATTTT. As protein: CASSGDRGVGNQPQHF.

V gene TRBV5-1 combines with J gene TRBJ2-7; TRBD1 aligns across 8 bases. V was pared by 3 bases and J by 6 bases, with 5 bases of the junction left unmatched. Germline CDR1 and CDR2: SGHRS and YFSETQ. The CDR3 runs 13 residues. CDR3 amino acids: CASSWETGAEQYF. CDR3 sequence (DNA): TGCGCCAGCAGCTGGGAGACAGGGGCCGAGCAGTACTTC.

CDR3 in amino acids: CASSHPGTGGLRQYF. Written as DNA, the CDR3 is TGCGCCAGCAGTCACCCGGGGACAGGGGGTCTTCGGCAGTACTTC. The V call is TRBV23-1, the J call TRBJ2-7, with TRBD1 matching 11 bases. TRBV23-1 is an ORF, and what it does is uncertain. After removal of 3 bases from V and 9 bases from J, the junction contained 10 bases not matched to a gene. This CDR3 is 15 amino acids long.

The chain joins TRBV14 to TRBJ2-2, with D perhaps matching TRBD2 (6 bases). CDR3 length: 17 residues. The V and J ends lost 1 base and 6 bases respectively, with 18 bases between them. Per germline, CDR1 SGHDN and CDR2 FVKESK. The CDR3 DNA reads as TGTGCCAGCAGCCAAGGGGAGGTACGATTTGATCCCGGGGAGCTGTTTTTT. Protein sequence: CASSQGEVRFDPGELFF.

The V and J genes are TRBV27 and TRBJ2-7; 13 bases agree with TRBD2. J was trimmed by 4 bases and V by 4 bases; bases with no gene match: 7. The CDR3 totals 16 residues. Germline V gene data show CDR1 as MNHEY and CDR2 as SMNVEV (reference sequence). The CDR3 spells CASSSLAGGPTYEQYF. The CDR3 nucleotides are TGTGCCAGCAGTTCACTAGCGGGAGGGCCCACTTACGAGCAGTACTTC.

The rearrangement links TRBV7-8 to TRBJ2-7; TRBD1 matches 8 bases. The J segment lost 4 bases and the V segment lost 4 bases, leaving 9 bases of the junction unmatched. From germline, CDR1 is SGHVS and CDR2 FQNEAQ. This CDR3 spans 15 amino acids. CDR3 DNA sequence: TGTGCCAGCAGCTCTTACCGGGACAGGTCGTACGAGCAGTACTTC. It encodes CASSSYRDRSYEQYF.

V and J are TRBV4-1 and TRBJ2-1, with TRBD2 as a possible D gene (6 bases). Trimming shortened V by 1 base and J by 9 bases, and 10 bases separated the two germline ends. The CDR3 has 13 residues. Germline loops: CDR1 MGHRA, CDR2 YSYEKL. CDR3 bases: TGCGCCAGCAGCCAAGCCCTCGGGGGTGAGCAGTTCTTC. This gives the protein CASSQALGGEQFF.

This chain links TRBV11-3 with TRBJ1-2; 8 positions agree with TRBD1. CDR1 is SGHNT, CDR2 YENEEA, per germline. CDR3 length: 15 residues. The V segment lost 5 bases and the J segment 4 bases; nucleotides outside the gene matches: 9. The CDR3 spells CASSHYGQGTYGYTF. The CDR3, as DNA: TGTGCCAGCAGCCACTATGGACAGGGTACCTATGGCTACACCTTC.

The rearrangement uses TRBV7-2 and TRBJ2-7; TRBD2 aligns across 9 bases. Per the germline V gene, CDR1 is SGHTA and CDR2 is FQGNSA. The CDR3 contains 17 residues. V dropped 2 bases and J dropped 0; count of bases not matched to a gene: 8. The CDR3 DNA sequence: TGTGCCAGCAGCTTAAATTGGGCTAGCGGGGTCTCCTACGAGCAGTACTTC. Translated: CASSLNWASGVSYEQYF.

This clone appeared a single time. V is TRBV9 and J is TRBJ2-5; maybe TRBD2 (6 bases). The germline V and J ends were trimmed by 0 bases and 5 bases, with 11 bases remaining between them. In germline, CDR1 is SGDLS, CDR2 YYNGEE. The CDR3 runs 14 residues. The CDR3 DNA sequence: TGTGCCAGCAGCGTAGGCCTGGACTATGAGACCCAGTACTTC. Protein sequence: CASSVGLDYETQYF. The variable domain in full, with the rest retrieved from reference TRBV9 and TRBJ2-5, is DSGVTQTPKHLITATGQRVTLRCSPRSGDLSVYWYQQSLDQGLQFLIQYYNGEERAKGNILERFSAQQFPDLHSELNLSSLELGDSALYFCASSVGLDYETQYFGPGTRLLVL.

CDR3 bases: TGTGCCAGCAGTGACGGGACTCCCGGTTCCTACGAGCAGTACTTC. Protein: CASSDGTPGSYEQYF. This chain joins TRBV2 and TRBJ2-7, with D perhaps matching TRBD2 (6 bases). Germline CDR1 reads SNHLY; CDR2 reads FYNNEI. Trimming shortened V by 3 bases and J by 1 base, and 13 bases separated the two germline ends. The CDR3 totals 15 residues.

The chain employs TRBV28 and TRBJ1-1, with 12 bases identical to TRBD1. CDR3 size: 16 residues. The V and J ends lost 0 bases and 6 bases, in that order; junction bases with no gene match: 5. Germline V gives CDR1 MDHEN, CDR2 SYDVKM. Written as DNA, the CDR3 is TGTGCCAGCAGTTTATGGGGACAGGGGGCGGGGGCTGAAGCTTTCTTT. Translated: CASSLWGQGAGAEAFF.

The chain has TRBV14 and TRBJ2-1; weak D call: TRBD2 (5 bases). The germline V gene encodes CDR1 SGHDN and CDR2 FVKESK. V was clipped by 3 bases and J by 10 bases, with 19 bases between them. The CDR3 contains 15 residues. CDR3 coding DNA: TGTGCCAGCAGCCACCAAGGTCTAGCTCCCGTCGAGCAGTTCTTC. Translated, it gives CASSHQGLAPVEQFF.

As regards this clone: Within the sample, other DNA sequences also encode this same CDR3. The J gene is TRBJ1-2, the V gene TRBV27; D not certain. CDR3 length: 14 residues. V was cut by 5 bases and J by 4 bases, with 14 bases left in between. CDR1 is MNHEY, CDR2 SMNVEV, per germline (reference sequence). CDR3 sequence reads: CASSKQDRIYGYTF. Written as DNA, the CDR3 is TGTGCCAGCAGTAAGCAGGATCGGATCTATGGCTACACCTTC.

In its sample, this clone was seen once. The rearrangement links TRBV9 to TRBJ1-1, with D perhaps matching TRBD1 (6 bases). There are 18 residues in the CDR3. Deletions cut 1 base from V and 1 base from J, with 20 bases between. CDR1 and CDR2 (germline): SGDLS, YYNGEE. In nucleotides, the CDR3 is TGTGCCAGCAGCGTACGCCCAGGGGTGAGAGGGGAGAACACTGAAGCTTTCTTT. This encodes CASSVRPGVRGENTEAFF.

This clone has just one count. The chain links TRBV27 to TRBJ1-5, with D maybe TRBD1 (5 bases). CDR1 and CDR2 (germline): MNHEY, SMNVEV (reference sequence). V was pared by 6 bases and J by 2 bases, with 11 bases between. The CDR3 consists of 14 residues. The CDR3 nucleotides are TGTGCCAGCAGCTCCGGGGGAGGCAATCAGCCCCAGCATTTT. It specifies CASSSGGGNQPQHF.

This chain links TRBV7-8 with TRBJ1-6; perhaps TRBD1 as D (6 bases). The CDR3 covers 16 residues. With 5 bases removed from V and 5 bases from J, the gap between germline ends came to 16 bases. CDR1 is SGHVS and CDR2 is FQNEAQ in the germline V gene. CDR3 residues: CASSQSSDSNNSPLHF. CDR3 nucleotide sequence: TGTGCCAGCAGCCAGTCCTCGGACAGTAATAATTCACCCCTCCACTTT.

This clone has just one count. V is TRBV4-1 and J is TRBJ2-7; TRBD2 is a possible D gene (5 bases). This CDR3 contains 15 residues. Trimming stripped 0 bases from V and 5 bases from J, with 14 bases between. Germline CDR1 and CDR2: MGHRA and YSYEKL. CDR3 coding DNA: TGCGCCAGCAGCCAAGAGACGCGTTCGAGGGACGAGCAGTACTTC. Protein: CASSQETRSRDEQYF.

The chain combines TRBV5-4 with TRBJ2-6; the D is unclear. The CDR3 is made up of 16 amino acids. The germline V gene has CDR1 SGHNT and CDR2 YYREEE (reference sequence). V lost 3 bases to trimming and J lost 0 bases, with 10 bases between them. The CDR3 spells CASSYPLGSGANVLTF. The CDR3 nucleotides are TGTGCCAGCAGCTATCCCCTAGGCTCTGGGGCCAACGTCCTGACTTTC.

The DNA for the CDR3 is TGTGCCACCAGCAGGGAAACAGGGGCTGGTCAGCCCCAGCATTTT. It translates to CATSRETGAGQPQHF. The chain links TRBV15 to TRBJ1-5; 7 bases are a match to TRBD1. The J segment lost 6 bases and the V segment lost 3 bases, leaving 8 bases of the junction unmatched. CDR1 LNHNV and CDR2 YYDKDF come from the germline V gene (reference sequence). The CDR3 runs 15 residues.

This chain uses TRBV7-8 with TRBJ2-2; 12 nucleotides agree with TRBD2. J gave up 2 bases and V 5 bases, and 6 bases lay outside the gene matches. This CDR3 is 17 amino acids long. The germline V gene encodes CDR1 SGHVS and CDR2 FQNEAQ. The chain's CDR3 is CASSLRTSGTNTGELFF. For the CDR3, the DNA is TGTGCCAGCAGCCTCCGGACTAGCGGGACAAACACCGGGGAGCTGTTTTTT.

J is TRBJ2-2 and V is TRBV5-6, with D possibly TRBD1 on 5 matching bases. Germline CDR1 and CDR2: SGHDT and YYEEEE. There are 15 residues in the CDR3. V shed 3 bases and J shed 4 bases, with 13 bases lying between them. The CDR3 nucleotides read TGTGCCAGCAGCTCGGCGTCCCAGGGCACCGGGGAGCTGTTTTTT. It encodes CASSSASQGTGELFF.

Here the CDR3 DNA reads TGTGCCAGCAGCGTAGTGGGGGGCGGGGGGCCGGGTGGCTACACCTTC. Translated, it gives CASSVVGGGGPGGYTF. The chain has TRBV9 and TRBJ1-2, with a tentative D call TRBD1 (6 bases). This CDR3 is 16 amino acids long. V shed 0 bases and J shed 7 bases, with 19 bases lying between them. The germline V gene encodes CDR1 SGDLS and CDR2 YYNGEE.

This clone was recorded once. The chain employs TRBV7-9 and TRBJ1-1; D call uncertain. Germline CDR1 reads SEHNR; CDR2 reads FQNEAQ (reference sequence). Between the trimmed V and J ends, which lost 5 bases and 3 bases, there was a span of 10 bases. CDR3 length: 13 amino acids. CDR3 nucleotide sequence: TGTGCCAGCAGCCCCGCGGCGGACACTGAAGCTTTCTTT. Translation gives CASSPAADTEAFF.

Only one count was recorded for this clone. This sequence joins TRBV6-1 and TRBJ1-1; maybe TRBD1 (6 bases). Germline loops: CDR1 MNHNS, CDR2 SASEGT. The V and J ends lost 2 bases and 3 bases respectively, with 10 bases between them. This CDR3 has 14 residues. The CDR3 nucleotides read TGTGCCAGCAGTGAATGGGGGCTCGACACTGAAGCTTTCTTT. This codes for CASSEWGLDTEAFF.